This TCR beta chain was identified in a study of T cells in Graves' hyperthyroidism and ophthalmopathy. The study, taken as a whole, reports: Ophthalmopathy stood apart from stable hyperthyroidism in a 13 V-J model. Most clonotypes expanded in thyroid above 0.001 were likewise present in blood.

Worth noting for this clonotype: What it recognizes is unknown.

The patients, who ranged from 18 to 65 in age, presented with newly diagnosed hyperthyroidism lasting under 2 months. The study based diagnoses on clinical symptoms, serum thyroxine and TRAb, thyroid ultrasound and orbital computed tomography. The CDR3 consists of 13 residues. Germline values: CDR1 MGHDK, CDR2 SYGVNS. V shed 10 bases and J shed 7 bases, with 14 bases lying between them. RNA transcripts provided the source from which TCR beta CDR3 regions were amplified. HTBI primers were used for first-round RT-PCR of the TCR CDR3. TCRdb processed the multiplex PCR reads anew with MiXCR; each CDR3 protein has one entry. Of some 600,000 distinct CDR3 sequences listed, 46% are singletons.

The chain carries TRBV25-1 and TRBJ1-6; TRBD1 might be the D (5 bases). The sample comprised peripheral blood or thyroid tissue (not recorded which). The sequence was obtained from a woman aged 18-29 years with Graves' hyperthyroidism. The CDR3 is CATPGRLNSPLHF. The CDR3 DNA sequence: TGTGCCACCCCGGGACGGCTGAATTCACCCCTCCACTTT.